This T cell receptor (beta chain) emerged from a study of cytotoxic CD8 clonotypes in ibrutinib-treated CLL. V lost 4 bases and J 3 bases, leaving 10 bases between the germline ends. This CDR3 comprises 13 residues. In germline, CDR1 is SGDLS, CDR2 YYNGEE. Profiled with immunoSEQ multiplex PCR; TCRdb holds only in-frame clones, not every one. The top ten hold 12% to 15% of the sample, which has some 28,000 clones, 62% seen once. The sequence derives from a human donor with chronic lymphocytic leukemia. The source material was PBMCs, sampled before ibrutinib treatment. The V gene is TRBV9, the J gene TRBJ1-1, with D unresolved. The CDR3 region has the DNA TGTGCCAGCAGCATACGCGTAGACACTGAAGCTTTCTTT. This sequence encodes CASSIRVDTEAFF.